The 19 T cell receptor beta chains below all came from one sample that was sequenced in a study of cytomegalovirus exposure and HLA in healthy donors. A multiplex PCR was run with 60 Vbeta primers and 13 Jbeta primers. Assay: immunoSEQ multiplex PCR; the TCRdb copy retains only in-frame clones and omits some. Of approximately 190,000 clones listed, about 81% are singletons. Sequencing was done on a sample of PBMCs. The receptor source for this set is a young woman in good health and CMV-seronegative.

The chain has TRBV6-6 and TRBJ1-2, with 8 bases lining up with TRBD1. Germline loops: CDR1 MNHNY, CDR2 SVGAGI (reference sequence). This CDR3 contains 13 residues. J was trimmed by 7 bases and V by 6 bases; bases with no gene match: 7. CDR3 region: CASREQGDGGYTF. The CDR3 bases are TGTGCCAGCAGGGAACAGGGGGACGGTGGCTACACCTTC.

J is TRBJ2-3 and V is TRBV7-9; 9 positions agree with TRBD2. V lost 9 bases to trimming and J lost 6 bases; unmatched junction nucleotides: 10. There are 14 residues in the CDR3. Germline CDR1 is SEHNR and CDR2 is FQNEAQ (reference sequence). CDR3 loop: CARTDSGSGDTQYF. The CDR3 DNA reads TGTGCCAGAACGGATAGCGGGAGCGGGGATACGCAGTATTTT.

The genes are TRBV30 and TRBJ2-5; TRBD1 matches at 8 bases. Germline trimming cut 1 base from V and 5 bases from J; bases unmatched to any gene: 6. The CDR3 length is 14 residues. The germline CDR1 and CDR2 sequences are GTSNPN and SVGIG (reference sequence). CDR3 amino acids: CAWSGTGKIETQYF. CDR3 bases: TGTGCCTGGAGTGGGACAGGGAAGATTGAGACCCAGTACTTC.

The V and J genes are TRBV5-4 and TRBJ1-2, with D maybe TRBD1 (5 bases). This CDR3 region has 14 residues. CDR1 and CDR2 (germline): SGHNT, YYREEE (reference sequence). V lost 4 bases, J lost 3 bases, and 13 bases lay in between. The CDR3: CASSTGLPHYGYTF. CDR3 in DNA: TGTGCCAGCAGCACGGGACTACCCCACTATGGCTACACCTTC.

Worth noting for this clone: Other nucleotide sequences from this sample produce the same CDR3. The chain uses TRBV5-1 and TRBJ1-4; the D gene is possibly TRBD1 (5 bases). Germline V lookup: CDR1 SGHRS, CDR2 YFSETQ. The CDR3 covers 15 residues. The V and J ends lost 0 bases and 0 bases respectively, with 6 bases between them. Here the CDR3 DNA reads TGCGCCAGCAGCTTGGCGGGGGCAACTAATGAAAAACTGTTTTTT. It specifies CASSLAGATNEKLFF.

This rearrangement joins TRBV15 to TRBJ1-5; D remains ambiguous. Germline loops: CDR1 LNHNV, CDR2 YYDKDF (reference sequence). The CDR3 extends over 17 amino acids. V gave up 2 bases and J gave up 1 base, with 15 bases separating them. CDR3 residues: CATSRLASDSSNQPQHF. CDR3 in DNA: TGTGCCACCAGCAGACTCGCTTCGGACTCCAGCAATCAGCCCCAGCATTTT.

The chain uses TRBV7-9 and TRBJ2-5; TRBD2 aligns across 8 bases. In germline, CDR1 is SEHNR, CDR2 FQNEAQ (reference sequence). CDR3 length: 13 residues. After removal of 3 bases from V and 7 bases from J, the junction contained 4 bases not matched to a gene. The CDR3 loop reads CASSFGAGGTQYF. The CDR3 bases are TGTGCCAGCAGCTTCGGGGCGGGGGGGACCCAGTACTTC. Looking up the rest from reference TRBV7-9 and TRBJ2-5 gives the full variable domain: DTGVSQNPRHKITKRGQNVTFRCDPISEHNRLYWYRQTLGQGPEFLTYFQNEAQLEKSRLLSDRFSAERPKGSFSTLEIQRTEQGDSAMYLCASSFGAGGTQYFGPGTRLLVL.

J is TRBJ2-1 and V is TRBV5-1; D is perhaps TRBD2 (6 bases). In germline, CDR1 is SGHRS, CDR2 YFSETQ. The germline V and J ends were trimmed by 5 bases and 6 bases, with 18 bases remaining between them. The CDR3 is 15 residues long. CDR3 bases: TGCGCCAGCAGATGGACTTTGGGACTGATCAATGAGCAGTTCTTC. This encodes CASRWTLGLINEQFF.

The CDR3 nucleotides read TGCGCCAGCAGCTGGAGTCCGGATACGCAGTATTTT. It specifies CASSWSPDTQYF. The rearrangement links TRBV5-1 to TRBJ2-3; D remains unclear. The germline gives CDR1 SGHRS, CDR2 YFSETQ. This CDR3 spans 12 amino acids. Trimming cost V 3 bases and J 6 bases, with 8 bases left between them.

The V and J genes are TRBV28 and TRBJ2-7, with D tentatively TRBD1 (6 bases). The length of the CDR3 is 14 residues. Trimming left V 6 bases short and J 4 bases short, with 16 bases between. The germline V gene has CDR1 MDHEN and CDR2 SYDVKM. CDR3 bases: TGTGCCAGCAGCAAGGGGGACACTGCGTACGAGCAGTACTTC. Residues: CASSKGDTAYEQYF.

V usage is TRBV7-8 and J usage is TRBJ1-2; D possibly corresponds to TRBD1 (6 bases). This CDR3 has 14 residues. CDR1 is SGHVS and CDR2 is FQNEAQ in the germline V gene. Deletions cut 0 bases from V and 4 bases from J, with 9 bases between. The CDR3 protein is CASSLAGGIYGYTF. The CDR3 DNA reads TGTGCCAGCAGCTTAGCAGGGGGTATCTATGGCTACACCTTC.

The J gene is TRBJ2-1, the V gene TRBV7-3; 8 nucleotides agree with TRBD2. CDR1 and CDR2 from the germline V gene are SGHTA and FQGTGA. CDR3 length equals 15 residues. The V gene end was trimmed by 6 bases and the J gene end by 0 bases; junction bases not matched to a gene: 4. CDR3 residues: CASSQGTSSYNEQFF. CDR3 nucleotide sequence: TGTGCCAGCAGTCAAGGGACTAGCTCCTACAATGAGCAGTTCTTC.

The V gene is TRBV6-5, the J gene TRBJ1-1, with 7 positions matching TRBD1. Per germline, CDR1 MNHEY and CDR2 SVGAGI. The CDR3 is 15 amino acids. With 0 bases clipped from V and 0 bases from J, the junction kept 1 base outside the gene matches. The CDR3 nucleotides read TGTGCCAGCAGTTACTCACAGGGGTTGAACACTGAAGCTTTCTTT. It specifies CASSYSQGLNTEAFF.

This rearrangement joins TRBV7-9 to TRBJ2-4; D remains ambiguous. V was cut by 1 base and J by 0 bases, with 4 bases left in between. Germline CDR1 is SEHNR and CDR2 is FQNEAQ (reference sequence). The length of the CDR3 is 14 residues. For the CDR3, the DNA is TGTGCCAGCAGCTTAGGGCTAGCCAAAAACATTCAGTACTTC. Its protein product is CASSLGLAKNIQYF.

CDR3 nucleotide sequence: TGTGCCAGCAGCTTGGGAGGTACAGGGCTCGAAAAGACCCAGTACTTC. Encoded protein: CASSLGGTGLEKTQYF. The V call is TRBV5-4, the J call TRBJ2-5; the D gene is possibly TRBD1 (6 bases). Germline V gene sequence: CDR1 SGHNT, CDR2 YYREEE (reference sequence). Between the trimmed V and J ends, which lost 0 bases and 6 bases, there was a span of 18 bases. The CDR3 has 16 amino acids.

The rearrangement links TRBV6-7 to TRBJ2-7; tentatively, D is TRBD2 (6 bases). TRBV6-7 is reported as an ORF; its role is uncertain. The CDR3 has 11 residues. Between the trimmed V and J ends, which lost 11 bases and 4 bases, there was a span of 12 bases. The CDR3 loop is CASGSSYEQYF. The CDR3 DNA is TGTGCCTCCGGGAGTTCTTACGAGCAGTACTTC.

The chain employs TRBV4-1 and TRBJ1-4; 9 positions match TRBD1. CDR1 is MGHRA, CDR2 YSYEKL, per germline. This CDR3 has 15 residues. After removal of 3 bases from V and 8 bases from J, the junction contained 7 bases not matched to a gene. In DNA, the CDR3 is TGCGCCAGCAGCCAGGGTGGGACAGGGTACGAAAAACTGTTTTTT. This translates into CASSQGGTGYEKLFF.

The rearrangement links TRBV7-2 to TRBJ2-7; 7 bases fit TRBD1. This CDR3 region has 15 residues. Germline V CDR1 and CDR2: SGHTA, FQGNSA. V was clipped by 1 base and J by 0 bases; unmatched bases: 3. CDR3 DNA: TGTGCCAGCAGCTTAGAACAGGGGAGCTCCTACGAGCAGTACTTC. This encodes CASSLEQGSSYEQYF. Variable domain in full (rest from reference TRBV7-2 and TRBJ2-7): GAGVSQSPSNKVTEKGKDVELRCDPISGHTALYWYRQSLGQGLEFLIYFQGNSAPDKSGLPSDRFSAERTGGSVSTLTIQRTQQEDSAVYLCASSLEQGSSYEQYFGPGTRLTVT.

The rearrangement links TRBV28 to TRBJ1-2, with 7 bases that match TRBD1. The germline gives CDR1 MDHEN, CDR2 SYDVKM. The V segment lost 3 bases and the J segment 2 bases; nucleotides outside the gene matches: 3. This CDR3 is built from 14 residues. The CDR3 spells CASSFRGRNYGYTF. DNA of the CDR3: TGTGCCAGCAGTTTTAGGGGGCGAAACTATGGCTACACCTTC.